The 27 T cell receptor beta chains given below trace back to one sample, sequenced in a study of blood T cell repertoires in COVID-19 (dated by TCRdb to about 2020). The library was obtained by the immunoSEQ multiplex PCR assay. Held by TCRdb, this immuneACCESS table contains in-frame sequences only and omits some clones. Under half of the omission traces to an unresolved V gene where checked; the cause of the rest is unknown. This sample holds about 100,000 clones; less than 90% were observed only once. The ten biggest clones cover roughly 7.3% of the sample. The sample taken for sequencing was peripheral blood. The receptors shown here come from a man aged 30 to 39 in a cohort sampled during active COVID-19.

The chain employs TRBV5-1 and TRBJ1-4, with a weak D call TRBD1 (6 bases). Trimming stripped 0 bases from V and 6 bases from J, with 12 bases between. The CDR3 runs to 15 residues. CDR1 SGHRS and CDR2 YFSETQ come from the germline V gene. The CDR3 DNA sequence: TGCGCCAGCAGCTTGGGGACAGACTTCTATGAAAAACTGTTTTTT. Translation: CASSLGTDFYEKLFF.

The genes are TRBV7-9 and TRBJ1-1; D gene unclear. Per the germline V gene, CDR1 is SEHNR and CDR2 is FQNEAQ (reference sequence). This CDR3 spans 13 amino acids. V lost 0 bases and J lost 3, with 5 bases in between. The CDR3 nucleotides read TGTGCCAGCAGCTTAGCGCAGGACACTGAAGCTTTCTTT. Protein sequence: CASSLAQDTEAFF.

This chain connects TRBV19 to TRBJ1-2, with D possibly being TRBD1 (6 bases). Germline V gene lookup returns CDR1 LNHDA and CDR2 SQIVND (reference sequence). Trimming cost V 7 bases and J 3 bases, with 9 bases left between them. The CDR3 loop spans 12 amino acids. The CDR3 sequence: CASTKGDYGYTF. The CDR3 DNA sequence: TGTGCCAGTACCAAGGGGGACTATGGCTACACCTTC.

The chain carries TRBV2 and TRBJ2-7; TRBD2 matches at 7 bases. After removal of 6 bases from V and 3 bases from J, the junction contained 14 bases not matched to a gene. Germline V gene lookup returns CDR1 SNHLY and CDR2 FYNNEI. The CDR3 totals 16 residues. CDR3 sequence: CASRRETGTNYYEQYF. The DNA for the CDR3 is TGTGCCAGCAGAAGAGAGACCGGGACTAATTACTACGAGCAGTACTTC.

V usage is TRBV19 and J usage is TRBJ2-4, with D possibly TRBD1 on 5 matching bases. The length of the CDR3 is 13 residues. V was shortened by 6 bases and J by 0 bases, with 6 bases between the two germline ends. Germline CDR1 is LNHDA and CDR2 is SQIVND (reference sequence). CDR3 amino acids: CASRGVAKNIQYF. The CDR3 DNA follows: TGTGCCAGTAGAGGGGTAGCCAAAAACATTCAGTACTTC.

The chain has TRBV7-9 and TRBJ1-2; TRBD1 agrees at 7 bases. Germline V gene data show CDR1 as SEHNR and CDR2 as FQNEAQ (reference sequence). The trim removed 5 bases at V and 4 bases at J, leaving 4 bases unmatched. This CDR3 comprises 13 residues. CDR3 coding DNA: TGTGCCAGCAGCCCGGGACAGCTCTATGGCTACACCTTC. Protein sequence: CASSPGQLYGYTF.

The V and J genes are TRBV7-9 and TRBJ1-4; 7 positions agree with TRBD1. From germline, CDR1 is SEHNR and CDR2 FQNEAQ (reference sequence). The V gene end was trimmed by 5 bases and the J gene end by 0 bases; junction bases not matched to a gene: 3. This CDR3 comprises 15 residues. The DNA of the CDR3 is TGTGCCAGCAGCCTCGGGACAGCAACTAATGAAAAACTGTTTTTT. Translating it yields CASSLGTATNEKLFF.

The chain uses TRBV30 and TRBJ1-5, with 7 bases that match TRBD1. Germline V gives CDR1 GTSNPN, CDR2 SVGIG (reference sequence). The CDR3 has 13 residues. This CDR3 is CACERDSDQPQHF. The CDR3 DNA reads TGTGCTTGTGAACGGGACAGCGATCAGCCCCAGCATTTT.

V gene TRBV2 combines with J gene TRBJ2-5; 10 positions match TRBD2. CDR3 length: 15 amino acids. Looked up from germline, CDR1 is SNHLY and CDR2 is FYNNEI. Trimming at V came to 7 bases and at J to 3 bases, leaving 8 bases not matched to a gene. CDR3 in amino acids: CASIRSGGVEETQYF. DNA for the CDR3: TGTGCCAGCATTCGAAGCGGGGGGGTGGAAGAGACCCAGTACTTC.

The chain uses TRBV11-2 and TRBJ2-7; 8 positions match TRBD2. Germline loops: CDR1 SGHAT, CDR2 FQNNGV. Trimming cost V 0 bases and J 3 bases; bases outside gene matches: 7. This CDR3 is 16 amino acids long. The CDR3 here is CASSLDLPSGYYEQYF. Written as DNA, the CDR3 is TGTGCCAGCAGCTTAGATCTACCTAGCGGGTACTACGAGCAGTACTTC.

The chain recombines TRBV25-1 with TRBJ2-3; TRBD2 agrees at 10 bases. With 2 bases clipped from V and 1 base from J, the junction kept 0 bases outside the gene matches. Germline-derived CDR1 and CDR2 are MGHDK and SYGVNS. This CDR3 spans 15 amino acids. CDR3 loop: CASSELAGGTDTQYF. CDR3 DNA sequence: TGTGCCAGCAGTGAACTAGCGGGGGGCACAGATACGCAGTATTTT.

The rearrangement links TRBV5-1 to TRBJ2-3, with D perhaps matching TRBD1 (7 bases). Germline values: CDR1 SGHRS, CDR2 YFSETQ. The CDR3 covers 15 residues. Trimming took 4 bases from V and 4 from J, leaving 16 bases between them. The DNA for the CDR3 is TGCGCCAGCAGCGGGGGGACAGCTGGGGCAGATACGCAGTATTTT. Translating gives CASSGGTAGADTQYF.

The chain carries TRBV19 and TRBJ2-1; 7 nucleotides match TRBD2. CDR1 is LNHDA, CDR2 SQIVND, per germline (reference sequence). V lost 3 bases, J lost 2 bases, and 10 bases stayed unmatched. The CDR3 contains 17 residues. The CDR3 region is CASSIFSAGEPYNEQFF. CDR3 sequence (DNA): TGTGCCAGTAGTATTTTCTCGGCGGGGGAGCCCTACAATGAGCAGTTCTTC.

The rearrangement joins TRBV2 to TRBJ2-7, with 11 bases that match TRBD1. Trimming removed 6 bases from V and 1 base from J; junction bases left unmatched: 5. Germline CDR1 reads SNHLY; CDR2 reads FYNNEI. The CDR3 covers 15 residues. The CDR3 DNA reads as TGTGCCAGCAGGCCGGGACAGGGGGGATCCTACGAGCAGTACTTC. It yields the protein CASRPGQGGSYEQYF.

This clone has just a few counts. Other nucleotide sequences in the sample specify the same CDR3. The chain uses TRBV6-5 and TRBJ1-1; 8 nucleotides agree with TRBD1. Germline-derived CDR1 and CDR2 are MNHEY and SVGAGI. Trimming took 5 bases from V and 5 from J; bases not matched to a gene: 4. The CDR3 is 13 amino acids. The CDR3 DNA sequence: TGTGCCAGCAGTCGACAGGGGCGAACTGAAGCTTTCTTT. This sequence encodes CASSRQGRTEAFF.

The chain is built from TRBV5-6 and TRBJ2-7; 9 bases line up with TRBD1. J gave up 6 bases and V 4 bases, and 14 bases lay outside the gene matches. This CDR3 contains 16 residues. The germline V gene has CDR1 SGHDT and CDR2 YYEEEE. CDR3 DNA: TGTGCCAGCAGCCGGTGGGCCCGGGACAGGGTCCGCGAGCAGTACTTC. Its translation: CASSRWARDRVREQYF. Full variable domain (outside the CDR3, taken from reference TRBV5-6 and TRBJ2-7): DAGVTQSPTHLIKTRGQQVTLRCSPKSGHDTVSWYQQALGQGPQFIFQYYEEEERQRGNFPDRFSGHQFPNYSSELNVNALLLGDSALYLCASSRWARDRVREQYFGPGTRLTVT.

This clone showed up just a few times. V and J are TRBV18 and TRBJ1-1, with 8 bases fitting TRBD1. The CDR3 length is 16 residues. The V segment lost 3 bases and the J segment 6 bases; nucleotides outside the gene matches: 12. Germline V gene sequence: CDR1 KGHSH, CDR2 LQKENI. The CDR3 nucleotides read TGTGCCAGCTCACCCTCAGGACAGGGCGCAGTGTCTGAAGCTTTCTTT. Translation gives CASSPSGQGAVSEAFF.

The CDR3 DNA is TGTGCCAGCAGCCAAGAGGGGCGCGATCAGCCCCAGCATTTT. Protein: CASSQEGRDQPQHF. The V gene is TRBV3-1 (or the pseudogene TRBV3-2), the J gene TRBJ1-5, with D perhaps matching TRBD1 (5 bases). CDR1 LGHDT and CDR2 YNNKEL come from the germline V gene (reference sequence). Trimming stripped 0 bases from V and 5 bases from J, with 8 bases between. The CDR3 consists of 14 residues.

The V call is TRBV6-5, the J call TRBJ1-2; TRBD1 matches at 8 bases. Germline V CDR1 and CDR2: MNHEY, SVGAGI. V gave up 6 bases and J gave up 4 bases; unmatched junction bases: 7. The CDR3 consists of 14 residues. CDR3: CASRATGVPYGYTF. DNA for the CDR3: TGTGCCAGCAGAGCGACAGGGGTTCCCTATGGCTACACCTTC.

The rearrangement links TRBV18 to TRBJ1-1, with 7 bases aligning to TRBD1. This CDR3 region has 15 residues. With 4 bases clipped from V and 7 bases from J, the junction kept 12 bases outside the gene matches. CDR1 is KGHSH and CDR2 is LQKENI in the germline V gene. CDR3 protein: CASSRRTGVESEAFF. The CDR3, as DNA: TGTGCCAGCTCACGCCGAACAGGGGTTGAGAGTGAAGCTTTCTTT. The full variable domain, completed using reference TRBV18 and TRBJ1-1, is NAGVMQNPRHLVRRRGQEARLRCSPMKGHSHVYWYRQLPEEGLKFMVYLQKENIIDESGMPKERFSAEFPKEGPSILRIQQVVRGDSAAYFCASSRRTGVESEAFFGQGTRLTVV.

The V call is TRBV6-1, the J call TRBJ2-7; 7 bases are a match to TRBD2. CDR3 length equals 16 residues. CDR1 is MNHNS, CDR2 SASEGT, per germline. V shed 2 bases, J shed 3 bases, and the junction held 10 bases outside the gene matches. The CDR3 loop reads CASSESASSGGYEQYF. The CDR3 DNA is TGTGCCAGCAGTGAAAGTGCGTCTAGCGGAGGCTACGAGCAGTACTTC.

The chain links TRBV30 to TRBJ1-4; D gene ambiguous. This CDR3 spans 13 amino acids. Germline V gives CDR1 GTSNPN, CDR2 SVGIG (reference sequence). V gave up 1 base and J gave up 7 bases, with 10 bases separating them. The CDR3 loop reads CAWSGGSGEKLFF. The CDR3 nucleotides are TGTGCCTGGAGTGGAGGGAGCGGTGAAAAACTGTTTTTT.

The J gene is TRBJ2-5, the V gene TRBV3-1 (or the pseudogene TRBV3-2); D is possibly TRBD2 (7 bases). Looked up from germline, CDR1 is LGHDT and CDR2 is YNNKEL (reference sequence). V was shortened by 0 bases and J by 5 bases, with 16 bases between the two germline ends. There are 16 residues in the CDR3. CDR3 in amino acids: CASSQDLSGGRETQYF. For the CDR3, the DNA is TGTGCCAGCAGCCAAGATCTATCGGGGGGCAGGGAGACCCAGTACTTC.

J is TRBJ2-2 and V is TRBV7-2; 11 nucleotides align to TRBD2. Trimming cost V 3 bases and J 7 bases; bases outside gene matches: 10. Germline CDR1 reads SGHTA; CDR2 reads FQGNSA. This CDR3 spans 17 amino acids. CDR3 loop: CASSFHRSGGAGGELFF. In nucleotides, the CDR3 is TGTGCCAGCAGCTTCCACCGTAGCGGGGGGGCAGGCGGGGAGCTGTTTTTT.

The V and J genes are TRBV9 and TRBJ2-1, with D possibly being TRBD1 (5 bases). V lost 4 bases, J lost 2 bases, and 13 bases lay in between. The CDR3 length is 15 residues. Germline CDR1 and CDR2: SGDLS and YYNGEE. CDR3 protein: CASSPPAGPYNEQFF. CDR3 in DNA: TGTGCCAGCAGCCCCCCTGCAGGGCCCTACAATGAGCAGTTCTTC.

The rearrangement joins TRBV5-5 to TRBJ2-7; 8 bases agree with TRBD1. CDR3 length: 16 residues. V lost 5 bases and J lost 4; bases outside the gene matches: 14. Looked up from germline, CDR1 is SGHKS and CDR2 is YYEKEE (reference sequence). This CDR3 is CASSYFTGQVWYEQYF. DNA of the CDR3: TGTGCCAGCAGTTACTTCACGGGACAGGTTTGGTACGAGCAGTACTTC.

J is TRBJ2-2 and V is TRBV7-3; TRBD2 matches at 13 bases. V was pared by 5 bases and J by 1 base, with 7 bases of the junction left unmatched. Germline V CDR1 and CDR2: SGHTA, FQGTGA. The CDR3 runs 18 residues. As DNA, the CDR3 is TGTGCCAGCAGCCCTTGGACTAGCGGGGGCCGGAACACCGGGGAGCTGTTTTTT. It specifies CASSPWTSGGRNTGELFF.